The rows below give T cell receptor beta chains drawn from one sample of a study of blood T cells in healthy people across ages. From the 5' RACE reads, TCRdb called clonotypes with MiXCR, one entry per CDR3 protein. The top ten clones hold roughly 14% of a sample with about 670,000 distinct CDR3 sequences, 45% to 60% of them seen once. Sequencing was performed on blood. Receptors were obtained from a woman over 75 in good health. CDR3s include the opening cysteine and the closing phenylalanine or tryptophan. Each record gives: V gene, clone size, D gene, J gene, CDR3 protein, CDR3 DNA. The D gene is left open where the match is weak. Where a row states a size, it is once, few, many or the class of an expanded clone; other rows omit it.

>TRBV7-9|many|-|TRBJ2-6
CASSLNFRHSGANVLTF
TGTGCCAGCAGCTTAAATTTCCGTCACTCTGGGGCCAACGTCCTGACTTTC
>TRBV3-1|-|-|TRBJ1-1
CASSQLGAGNTEAFF
TGTGCCAGCAGCCAATTGGGGGCTGGGAACACTGAAGCTTTCTTT
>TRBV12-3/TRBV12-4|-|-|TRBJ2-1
CASSLAGGFNEQFF
TGTGCCAGCAGTTTAGCGGGGGGATTCAATGAGCAGTTCTTC
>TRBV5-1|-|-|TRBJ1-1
CASSRGGTANTEAFF
TGCGCCAGCAGCCGGGGCGGGACGGCGAACACTGAAGCTTTCTTT
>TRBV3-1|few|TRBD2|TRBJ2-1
CASGGGGGDSYNEQFF
TGTGCCAGCGGGGGGGGTGGCGGGGACTCCTACAATGAGCAGTTCTTC
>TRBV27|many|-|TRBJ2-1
CASSYGGQYNEQFF
TGTGCCAGCAGTTATGGGGGGCAGTACAATGAGCAGTTCTTC
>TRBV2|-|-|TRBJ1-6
CASSEEGAYNSPLHF
TGTGCCAGCAGTGAAGAGGGGGCCTATAATTCACCCCTCCACTTT
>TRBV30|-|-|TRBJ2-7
CAWRPDRPYEQYF
TGTGCCTGGAGGCCCGACAGGCCATACGAGCAGTACTTC
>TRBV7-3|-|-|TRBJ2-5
CANSLSRHNEQYF
TGTGCCAACAGCTTAAGTCGCCACAATGAGCAGTACTTC
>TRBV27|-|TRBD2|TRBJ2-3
CASGLMGLTDTQYF
TGTGCCAGCGGTTTAATGGGACTAACAGATACGCAGTATTTT
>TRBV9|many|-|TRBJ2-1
CASSVAGNGLLEQFF
TGTGCCAGCAGCGTAGCGGGGAATGGTTTATTAGAGCAGTTCTTC
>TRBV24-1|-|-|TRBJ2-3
CATSDSGTSLGTDTQYF
TGTGCCACCAGTGATTCCGGGACTTCCCTAGGAACAGATACGCAGTATTTT
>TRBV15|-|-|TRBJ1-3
CATSRGSQGGDTIYF
TGTGCCACCAGCAGAGGCAGCCAGGGAGGCGACACCATATATTTT
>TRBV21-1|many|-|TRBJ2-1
CASSRAMSSYNEQFF
TGTGCCAGCAGTCGGGCCATGAGCTCCTACAATGAGCAGTTCTTC
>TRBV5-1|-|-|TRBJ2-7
CASSLRGTAVDEQYF
TGCGCCAGCAGCTTGCGTGGGACGGCGGTGGACGAGCAGTACTTC
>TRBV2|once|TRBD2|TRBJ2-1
CASIASGNNEQFF
TGTGCCAGCATCGCTAGCGGAAACAATGAGCAGTTCTTC
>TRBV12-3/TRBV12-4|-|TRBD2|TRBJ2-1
CASSYFSGGSYNEQFF
TGTGCCAGCAGTTACTTTAGCGGGGGCTCCTACAATGAGCAGTTCTTT
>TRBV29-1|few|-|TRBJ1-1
CSVKATGLAFF
TGCAGCGTTAAAGCCACAGGGCTCGCTTTCTTT
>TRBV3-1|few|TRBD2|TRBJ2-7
CASSPPRTSGRNNEQYF
TGTGCCAGCAGCCCTCCTCGGACTAGCGGGAGGAACAATGAGCAGTACTTC
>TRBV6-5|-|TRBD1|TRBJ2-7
CASSYSMGQHTYEQYF
TGTGCCAGCAGTTACTCGATGGGACAGCACACCTACGAGCAGTACTTC
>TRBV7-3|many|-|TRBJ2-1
CASSLAFDNEQFF
TGTGCCAGCAGCCTAGCGTTTGACAATGAGCAGTTCTTC
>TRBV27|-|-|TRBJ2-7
CASTDAGSGEQYF
TGTGCCAGCACGGACGCGGGGTCTGGGGAGCAGTACTTC
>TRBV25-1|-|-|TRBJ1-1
CASSDPGPNTEAFF
TGTGCCAGCAGTGACCCCGGACCGAACACTGAAGCTTTCTTT
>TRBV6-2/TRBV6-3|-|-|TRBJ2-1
CASSPRASGTCHEQFF
TGTGCCAGCAGTCCCAGGGCGTCAGGGACGTGCCATGAGCAGTTCTTC
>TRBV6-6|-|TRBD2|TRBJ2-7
CASSSGLAGIRYF
TGTGCCAGCAGTTCGGGACTAGCGGGGATCCGGTACTTC
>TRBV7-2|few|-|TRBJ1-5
CASSFFPGGNQPQHF
TGTGCCAGCAGCTTCTTTCCCGGTGGCAATCAGCCCCAGCATTTT
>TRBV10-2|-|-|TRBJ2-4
CASSEYRREQYF
TGCGCCAGCAGTGAGTACCGCCGGGAGCAGTACTTC
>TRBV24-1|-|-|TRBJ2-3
CATSVASARTDTQYF
TGTGCCACCAGTGTCGCTAGCGCCCGCACAGATACGCAGTATTTT
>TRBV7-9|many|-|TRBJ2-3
CASILMSLETQYF
TGTGCCAGCATCTTGATGAGTTTGGAGACGCAGTATTTT
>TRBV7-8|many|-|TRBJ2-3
CASSPRGAGARTDTQYF
TGTGCCAGCAGCCCCCGGGGTGCGGGGGCACGCACAGATACGCAGTATTTT
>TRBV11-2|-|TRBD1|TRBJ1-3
CASTKDRGSGNTIYF
TGTGCCAGCACCAAAGACAGGGGCTCTGGAAACACCATATATTTT
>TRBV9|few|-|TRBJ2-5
CASSDLAGQETQYF
TGTGCCAGCAGCGACCTAGCAGGTCAAGAGACCCAGTACTTC
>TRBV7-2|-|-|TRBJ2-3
CASSALGRGEIDTQYF
TGTGCCAGCAGCGCCCTCGGGCGCGGGGAGATAGATACGCAGTATTTT
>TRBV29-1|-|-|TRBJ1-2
CSVEYGGGIGGYTF
TGCAGCGTTGAATATGGTGGGGGCATCGGTGGCTACACCTTC
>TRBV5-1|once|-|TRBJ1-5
CASSFVAGPNQPQHF
TGCGCCAGCAGCTTTGTGGCCGGACCCAATCAGCCCCAGCATTTT
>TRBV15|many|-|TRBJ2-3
CATSRDDSRDTQYF
TGTGCCACCAGCAGAGATGATTCAAGAGATACGCAGTATTTT
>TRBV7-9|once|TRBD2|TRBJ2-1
CASSPWTSGGPNEQFF
TGTGCCAGCAGCCCTTGGACTAGCGGGGGGCCCAATGAGCAGTTCTTC
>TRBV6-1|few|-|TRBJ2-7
CASRKVLSSYEQYF
TGTGCCAGCAGAAAGGTCCTAAGCTCCTACGAGCAGTACTTC
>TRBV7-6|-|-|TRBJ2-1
CASSLSLNRYNEQFF
TGTGCCAGCAGCTTAAGCCTAAACAGGTACAATGAGCAGTTCTTC
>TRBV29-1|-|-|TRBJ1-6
CSVRGGEDSPLHF
TGCAGCGTGAGGGGGGGAGAGGATTCACCCCTCCACTTT
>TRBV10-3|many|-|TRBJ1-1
CAITDKEGSTEAFF
TGTGCCATCACCGATAAAGAGGGTTCCACTGAAGCTTTCTTT